These 14 T cell receptor beta chains were all obtained from the same sample, sequenced in a study of T cell responses to AZD1222 COVID-19 vaccine. The data were produced by immunoSEQ multiplex PCR, yet TCRdb's version contains in-frame clones alone and is incomplete. This table has 110,000 or so clones, nearly 90% appearing once. Sequenced here: peripheral blood, sampled on day 0 of AZD1222 vaccination. These receptors all come from an adult in good health.

The CDR3 nucleotides read TGTGCCAGCAGCGACCCCCAGGTGAACACTGAAGCTTTCTTT. Translation gives CASSDPQVNTEAFF. V gene TRBV7-8 combines with J gene TRBJ1-1; D gene ambiguous. This CDR3 has 14 residues. V was shortened by 5 bases and J by 0 bases, with 10 bases between the two germline ends. Germline V CDR1 and CDR2: SGHVS, FQNEAQ.

The chain links TRBV20-1 to TRBJ1-1; unclear D gene. The CDR3 consists of 10 residues. The germline V gene has CDR1 DFQATT and CDR2 SNEGSKA (reference sequence). The V end lost 4 bases, the J end lost 11 bases, and 11 bases lay between the germline ends. CDR3 residues: CSANFPGAFF. The CDR3, as DNA: TGCAGTGCTAATTTCCCCGGGGCTTTCTTT.

The V call is TRBV19, the J call TRBJ1-5; D is perhaps TRBD1 (6 bases). Per germline, CDR1 LNHDA and CDR2 SQIVND (reference sequence). Trimming pared 3 bases from V and 3 bases from J, leaving 15 bases between. The CDR3 has 16 amino acids. The CDR3 sequence: CASSISRGRVNQPQHF. The CDR3 nucleotides read TGTGCCAGTAGTATTTCCAGGGGTAGGGTCAATCAGCCCCAGCATTTT.

This clone was observed a few times. The DNA for the CDR3 is TGTGCCAGCGCCCCAGGGGGTTATAATTCACCCCTCCACTTT. Protein product: CASAPGGYNSPLHF. The chain combines TRBV27 with TRBJ1-6; 7 bases are shared with TRBD1. CDR3 size: 14 residues. After removal of 8 bases from V and 4 bases from J, the junction contained 5 bases not matched to a gene. CDR1 and CDR2 (germline): MNHEY, SMNVEV (reference sequence).

The rearrangement joins TRBV25-1 to TRBJ1-2; D gene unclear. There are 13 residues in the CDR3. Trimming stripped 3 bases from V and 2 bases from J, with 7 bases between. Germline CDR1 MGHDK, CDR2 SYGVNS. The CDR3: CASSDTPNYGYTF. CDR3 DNA: TGTGCCAGCAGTGATACCCCAAACTATGGCTACACCTTC.

V and J are TRBV9 and TRBJ1-5, with 10 bases matching TRBD1. CDR1 is SGDLS, CDR2 YYNGEE, per germline. J lost 5 bases, V lost 0 bases, and 5 bases had no gene match. The CDR3 totals 16 residues. The CDR3 DNA is TGTGCCAGCAGCGTAGACCCTGGGACAGGGGATCAGCCCCAGCATTTT. Translation: CASSVDPGTGDQPQHF.

The rearrangement links TRBV11-2 to TRBJ2-3; 8 bases agree with TRBD2. There are 16 residues in the CDR3. Germline lookup yields CDR1 SGHAT and CDR2 FQNNGV. V trimming: 0 bases; J trimming: 3 bases; junction bases outside the gene matches: 5. The CDR3 DNA is TGTGCCAGCAGCTTAGATCGTGGCGGGAGGACAGATACGCAGTATTTT. Its protein product is CASSLDRGGRTDTQYF.

This sequence joins TRBV2 and TRBJ1-2; D is unclear. With 7 bases removed from V and 2 bases from J, the gap between germline ends came to 11 bases. The CDR3 has 13 amino acids. Germline V gene sequence: CDR1 SNHLY, CDR2 FYNNEI. The CDR3 protein is CASTQRGNYGYTF. The CDR3, as DNA: TGTGCCAGCACCCAGCGGGGAAACTATGGCTACACCTTC.

This sequence joins TRBV19 and TRBJ2-7, with 8 bases matching TRBD1. The CDR3 contains 13 residues. The V segment lost 4 bases and the J segment 3 bases; nucleotides outside the gene matches: 2. Per germline, CDR1 LNHDA and CDR2 SQIVND (reference sequence). In DNA form, the CDR3 reads TGTGCCAGTAGTAAGGGACAGGACTACGAGCAGTACTTC. Residues: CASSKGQDYEQYF.

The V call is TRBV10-3, the J call TRBJ2-5; 11 bases fit TRBD2. Looked up from germline, CDR1 is ENHRY and CDR2 is SYGVKD. Losses at the gene ends were 6 bases for V and 4 bases for J; bases not matched to a gene: 4. The CDR3 spans 14 residues. CDR3 sequence: CAISGLAGGETQYF. The CDR3 DNA reads as TGTGCCATCAGCGGACTAGCGGGTGGAGAGACCCAGTACTTC.

The chain is built from TRBV4-3 and TRBJ1-6; 7 bases map to TRBD1. CDR3 length equals 15 residues. Germline loops: CDR1 LGHNA, CDR2 YSLEER. J lost 10 bases, V lost 4 bases, and 10 bases had no gene match. CDR3: CASSRDAGGLSPLHF. CDR3 coding DNA: TGCGCCAGCAGCCGCGATGCAGGGGGTCTATCACCCCTCCACTTT.

The CDR3 sequence: CATSGQGMTSGSRSTQNEQFF. The CDR3 DNA is TGTGCCACCAGTGGGCAGGGAATGACTAGCGGGAGCCGGAGTACACAGAATGAGCAGTTCTTC. The genes are TRBV24-1 and TRBJ2-1; 12 bases map to TRBD2. Germline V lookup: CDR1 KGHDR, CDR2 SFDVKD. This CDR3 is 21 amino acids long. Unmatched junction bases numbered 23, after V lost 5 bases and J lost 7 bases.

In DNA form, the CDR3 reads TGCGCCAGCAGCATAGACAGCGTATACGAGCAGTACGTC. Its protein is CASSIDSVYEQYV. The chain links TRBV5-1 to TRBJ2-7, with D possibly matching TRBD1 (5 bases). The CDR3 is 13 residues long. V dropped 4 bases and J dropped 4 bases, with 12 bases sitting between them. Per the germline V gene, CDR1 is SGHRS and CDR2 is YFSETQ.

The chain links TRBV7-8 to TRBJ2-3; the match to TRBD2 covers 11 bases. Per the germline V gene, CDR1 is SGHVS and CDR2 is FQNEAQ. The CDR3 runs to 20 residues. V was clipped by 5 bases and J by 1 base; unmatched bases: 17. The CDR3 protein is CASSMPGGLSGRARTDTQYF. In nucleotides, the CDR3 is TGTGCCAGCAGCATGCCAGGGGGGCTTAGCGGGAGGGCCCGCACAGATACGCAGTATTTT.